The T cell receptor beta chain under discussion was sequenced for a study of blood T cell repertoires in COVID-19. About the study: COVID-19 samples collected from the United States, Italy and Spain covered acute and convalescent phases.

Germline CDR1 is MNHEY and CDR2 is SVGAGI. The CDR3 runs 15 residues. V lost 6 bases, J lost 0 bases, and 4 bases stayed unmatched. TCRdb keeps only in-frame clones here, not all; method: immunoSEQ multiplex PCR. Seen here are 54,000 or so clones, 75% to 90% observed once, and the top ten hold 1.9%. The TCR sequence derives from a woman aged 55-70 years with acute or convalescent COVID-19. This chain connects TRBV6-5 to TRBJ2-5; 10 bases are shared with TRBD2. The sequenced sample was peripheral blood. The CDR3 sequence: CASRSGGAHQETQYF. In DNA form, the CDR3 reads TGTGCCAGCAGAAGCGGGGGGGCTCACCAAGAGACCCAGTACTTC.